A single sample gave rise to the 19 T cell receptor beta chains below, sequenced in a study of vaccination and CD4 T cells after COVID-19. With the Oncomine TCR Beta short-read assay, DNA from cultured CD4+ T cells was sequenced. TCRdb called the PCR reads again in MiXCR, with one record for every CDR3 protein. The top ten clones hold approximately 9% of a sample with about 12,000 distinct CDR3 sequences, over 50% of them seen once. Treatment of the sample: roughly 10-day PBMC culture with coronavirus spike peptide pools or control peptides (ViraFEST assay). Their cognate antigens are unknown. Sequencing was performed on CD4+ T cells from blood, cultured in vitro. The receptor set was obtained from a human donor who had recovered from COVID-19.

A few counts support this clonotype. V gene TRBV14 combines with J gene TRBJ1-2, with 9 bases matching TRBD1. The CDR3 runs to 14 residues. The junction had 7 bases not matched to a gene; V was cut back by 4 bases and J by 7 bases. Germline V gene lookup returns CDR1 SGHDN and CDR2 FVKESK. The CDR3 DNA follows: TGTGCCAGCAGCCGGGACAGGGAGTCTTTTGGCTACACCTTC. Its protein is CASSRDRESFGYTF.

This clonotype was observed a handful of times. The rearrangement links TRBV12-5 to TRBJ2-3; 8 nucleotides agree with TRBD2. V trimming: 3 bases; J trimming: 8 bases; junction bases outside the gene matches: 13. The CDR3 consists of 16 residues. Germline lookup yields CDR1 LGHNT and CDR2 FRNRAP. For the CDR3, the DNA is TGTGCTAGTGGTTTAGGACTAGCTGCCCCCGGGGGTACGCAGTATTTT. It translates to CASGLGLAAPGGTQYF. Drawing the rest from reference TRBV12-5 and TRBJ2-3, the complete variable domain is DARVTQTPRHKVTEMGQEVTMRCQPILGHNTVFWYRQTMMQGLELLAYFRNRAPLDDSGMPKDRFSAEMPDATLATLKIQPSEPRDSAVYFCASGLGLAAPGGTQYFGPGTRLTVL.

This clonotype was seen only a few times. The chain employs TRBV20-1 and TRBJ1-2; weak D call: TRBD1 (5 bases). The CDR3 sequence is 12 residues long. Germline V lookup: CDR1 DFQATT, CDR2 SNEGSKA (reference sequence). Trimming removed 6 bases from V and 7 bases from J, with 15 bases in between. In DNA form, the CDR3 reads TGCAGTGCCAAGACGGGGGTTGGTGGCTACACCTTC. This codes for CSAKTGVGGYTF.

A note on this clonotype: Germline is not matched at one junction end, which may reflect a read error. The V call is TRBV7-9, the J call TRBJ2-4, with 12 bases identical to TRBD2. Germline lookup yields CDR1 SEHNR and CDR2 FQNEAQ (reference sequence). The CDR3 covers 16 residues. The DNA of the CDR3 is TGCGCCAGCAGCTCGTCGACTAGCGGGGGAAAAAACATTCAGTACTTC. It is translated as CASSSSTSGGKNIQYF.

This chain joins TRBV6-5 and TRBJ1-1; 12 bases match TRBD1. This CDR3 spans 16 amino acids. CDR1 and CDR2 from the germline V gene are MNHEY and SVGAGI. Trimming took 4 bases from V and 5 from J; bases not matched to a gene: 8. CDR3: CASSSPGQGARTEAFF. CDR3 sequence (DNA): TGTGCCAGCAGTTCTCCGGGACAGGGGGCCCGAACTGAAGCTTTCTTT.

This chain joins TRBV5-1 and TRBJ2-3, with TRBD1 matching 9 bases. The CDR3 covers 17 residues. V shed 3 bases and J 4 bases; nucleotides not matched to a gene: 12. Germline loops: CDR1 SGHRS, CDR2 YFSETQ. The CDR3 DNA reads TGCGCCAGCAGCTCAAAAACAGGGGGCGCATCCCCAGATACGCAGTATTTT. It codes for CASSSKTGGASPDTQYF.

The chain is built from TRBV28 and TRBJ1-1; 12 bases line up with TRBD1. The germline CDR1 and CDR2 sequences are MDHEN and SYDVKM. V shed 3 bases, J shed 5 bases, and the junction held 7 bases outside the gene matches. The CDR3 contains 16 residues. The CDR3 DNA is TGTGCCAGCAGTTTTTCCGGGACAGGGGGCCGTACTGAAGCTTTCTTT. Translated: CASSFSGTGGRTEAFF.

V usage is TRBV18 and J usage is TRBJ1-1; TRBD1 is a possible D gene (5 bases). The germline CDR1 and CDR2 sequences are KGHSH and LQKENI. V was cut by 3 bases and J by 8 bases, with 13 bases left in between. The CDR3 sequence is 13 residues long. CDR3 residues: CASSPSGGTEAFF. The CDR3 bases are TGTGCCAGCTCACCGAGCGGGGGGACCGAAGCTTTCTTT.

This CDR3 reads CATSIAAGGPETQYF. The CDR3 nucleotides are TGTGCCACCAGCATAGCAGCGGGAGGGCCGGAGACCCAGTACTTC. The chain recombines TRBV15 with TRBJ2-5; TRBD2 agrees at 10 bases. From germline, CDR1 is LNHNV and CDR2 YYDKDF (reference sequence). CDR3 length: 15 amino acids. V was clipped by 4 bases and J by 5 bases; unmatched bases: 7.

This clonotype was counted a single time. The chain has TRBV7-9 and TRBJ1-2, with D perhaps matching TRBD1 (5 bases). Trimming removed 6 bases at V and 10 bases at J, with 18 bases between. CDR1 and CDR2 (germline): SEHNR, FQNEAQ (reference sequence). CDR3 length: 13 residues. CDR3 coding DNA: TGTGCCAGCAGTTCGCGGGACGGACGTAACTACACCTTC. Its protein is CASSSRDGRNYTF.

A few counts support this clonotype. The rearrangement uses TRBV28 and TRBJ1-2, with D possibly TRBD1 on 6 matching bases. CDR3 length: 17 amino acids. Looked up from germline, CDR1 is MDHEN and CDR2 is SYDVKM. The V end was cut by 3 bases, the J end by 0 bases, with 17 bases between. The CDR3, as DNA: TGTGCCAGCAGTTTCTACCTTCGGGACACGTCTAACTATGGCTACACCTTC. This gives the protein CASSFYLRDTSNYGYTF.

This chain uses TRBV2 with TRBJ1-2; D possibly corresponds to TRBD1 (5 bases). The CDR3 sequence is 14 residues long. The V and J ends lost 0 bases and 7 bases respectively, with 12 bases between them. Per the germline V gene, CDR1 is SNHLY and CDR2 is FYNNEI. The CDR3 is CASSEAEAGSGYTF. CDR3 DNA sequence: TGTGCCAGCAGTGAAGCTGAGGCAGGGTCTGGCTACACCTTC.

This rearrangement joins TRBV20-1 to TRBJ1-2; TRBD1 is a possible D gene (6 bases). Trimming left V 6 bases short and J 6 bases short, with 17 bases between. The CDR3 spans 13 residues. Germline V gene data show CDR1 as DFQATT and CDR2 as SNEGSKA (reference sequence). CDR3 sequence reads: CSASLTGMNGYTF. The CDR3 region has the DNA TGCAGTGCATCCCTCACAGGGATGAATGGCTACACCTTC.

This chain links TRBV20-1 with TRBJ2-5, with 13 bases lining up with TRBD2. Germline CDR1 and CDR2: DFQATT and SNEGSKA (reference sequence). The CDR3 has 17 amino acids. The junction had 10 bases not matched to a gene; V was cut back by 1 base and J by 5 bases. This CDR3 is CSARVGTSGAKRETQYF. The CDR3 region has the DNA TGCAGTGCTAGAGTTGGGACTAGCGGGGCCAAACGGGAGACCCAGTACTTC.

This chain links TRBV30 with TRBJ1-1; D is unresolved. Germline-derived CDR1 and CDR2 are GTSNPN and SVGIG (reference sequence). V gave up 0 bases and J gave up 4 bases, with 6 bases separating them. This CDR3 region has 12 residues. CDR3 sequence (DNA): TGTGCCTGGAGTGTGGGGAGCACTGAAGCTTTCTTT. Protein product: CAWSVGSTEAFF.

This clonotype was counted between two and nine times. The CDR3 DNA sequence: TGTGCCAGCAGTTTAAGCGGGGCAGTATACAATGAGCAGTTCTTC. Translated: CASSLSGAVYNEQFF. The chain carries TRBV28 and TRBJ2-1; 7 nucleotides agree with TRBD2. Per the germline V gene, CDR1 is MDHEN and CDR2 is SYDVKM. With V trimmed by 2 bases and J by 4 bases, 5 bases remained unmatched. The CDR3 sequence is 15 residues long.

CDR3: CASSSRDRSYEQYF. The CDR3 nucleotides read TGTGCCAGCAGCTCCCGGGACAGGTCCTACGAGCAGTACTTC. The chain uses TRBV7-2 and TRBJ2-7; 8 bases match TRBD1. Germline V gene data show CDR1 as SGHTA and CDR2 as FQGNSA. The CDR3 is 14 residues long. Trimming cost V 4 bases and J 1 base; bases outside gene matches: 3. Full variable domain (rest looked up from reference TRBV7-2 and TRBJ2-7): GAGVSQSPSNKVTEKGKDVELRCDPISGHTALYWYRQSLGQGLEFLIYFQGNSAPDKSGLPSDRFSAERTGGSVSTLTIQRTQQEDSAVYLCASSSRDRSYEQYFGPGTRLTVT.

The rearrangement uses TRBV28 and TRBJ2-2; the D gene could be TRBD1 or TRBD2 (5 bases each). Germline V gene lookup returns CDR1 MDHEN and CDR2 SYDVKM. The CDR3 sequence is 13 residues long. V was cut by 4 bases and J by 8 bases, with 11 bases left in between. Here the CDR3 reads CASSWGRIGELFF. The CDR3 DNA is TGTGCCAGCAGTTGGGGGAGAATAGGGGAGCTGTTTTTT.

The CDR3 region is CASSPGGSSGGETQYF. The CDR3 coding sequence is TGTGCCAGCAGTCCCGGGGGTTCCTCTGGGGGAGAGACCCAGTACTTC. The chain recombines TRBV25-1 with TRBJ2-5; a weak D match, TRBD2 (6 bases). The CDR3 extends over 16 amino acids. Germline CDR1 reads MGHDK; CDR2 reads SYGVNS. Between the trimmed V and J ends, which lost 5 bases and 4 bases, there was a span of 20 bases. Full variable domain (rest looked up from reference TRBV25-1 and TRBJ2-5): EADIYQTPRYLVIGTGKKITLECSQTMGHDKMYWYQQDPGMELHLIHYSYGVNSTEKGDLSSESTVSRIRTEHFPLTLESARPSHTSQYLCASSPGGSSGGETQYFGPGTRLLVL.